This T cell receptor beta chain was sequenced in a study of T-cell memory formation after mild COVID-19. This clonotype showed up just a few times. Researchers used 5'RACE with constant-segment primers to make TCR alpha and TCR beta cDNA libraries that carry sample barcodes and UMIs. TCRdb reprocessed the 5' RACE reads via MiXCR and lists one record per CDR3 protein. This sample yields about 560,000 distinct CDR3 sequences, of which roughly a sixth are seen a single time; just over 8% belongs to the top ten. V lost 6 bases to trimming and J lost 0 bases, with 20 bases between them. CDR1 is MNHNY, CDR2 SVGAGI, per germline (reference sequence). CDR3 size: 17 residues.

Input material: PBMCs or a T cell subset sorted from them (not recorded which). The chain couples TRBV6-6 to TRBJ1-1; D uncertain. The receptor's source is an adult woman who had mild COVID-19 (a few samples of this study predate the infection). Cell type and time point are not known. CDR3 loop: CASSPPTSLLMNTEAFF. CDR3 nucleotides: TGTGCCAGCAGCCCTCCGACCTCCCTGCTGATGAACACTGAAGCTTTCTTT.